This record covers a single TCR beta chain. The record originates from a study of T cell changes during pregnancy in multiple sclerosis. CDR3 size: 15 residues. V gave up 3 bases and J gave up 5 bases; unmatched junction bases: 5. Per the germline V gene, CDR1 is MNHEY and CDR2 is SMNVEV (reference sequence). Sequencing was performed with immunoSEQ multiplex PCR; in TCRdb, only in-frame clones are kept and a portion is missing. The sample has some 28,000 clones, about 89% seen once. The material was CD4+ T cells from peripheral blood mononuclear cells, obtained in the first trimester of pregnancy. The TCR originated in a female donor in good health, enrolled as a control in a pregnancy study. This sequence joins TRBV27 and TRBJ2-1, with 9 bases matching TRBD2. CDR3 loop: CASSLTSGLNNEQFF. The CDR3 coding sequence is TGTGCCAGCAGTTTGACTAGCGGACTTAACAATGAGCAGTTCTTC.